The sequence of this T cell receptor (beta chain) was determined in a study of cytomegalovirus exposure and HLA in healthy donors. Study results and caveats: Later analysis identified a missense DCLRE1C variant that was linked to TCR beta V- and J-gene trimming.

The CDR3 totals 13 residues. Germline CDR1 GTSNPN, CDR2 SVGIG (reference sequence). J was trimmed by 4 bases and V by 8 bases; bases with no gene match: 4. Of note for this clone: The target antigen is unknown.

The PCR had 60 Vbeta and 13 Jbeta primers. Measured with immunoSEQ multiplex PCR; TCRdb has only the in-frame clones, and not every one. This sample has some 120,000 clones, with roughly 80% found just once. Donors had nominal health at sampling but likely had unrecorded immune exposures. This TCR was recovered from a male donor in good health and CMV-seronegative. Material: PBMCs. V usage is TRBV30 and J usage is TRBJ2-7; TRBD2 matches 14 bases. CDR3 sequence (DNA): TGTGCCCACGGGACTAGCGGGAGATACGAGCAGTACTTC. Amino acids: CAHGTSGRYEQYF. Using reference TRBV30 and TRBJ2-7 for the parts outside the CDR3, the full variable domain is SQTIHQWPATLVQPVGSPLSLECTVEGTSNPNLYWYRQAAGRGLQLLFYSVGIGQISSEVPQNLSASRPQDRQFILSSKKLLLSDSGFYLCAHGTSGRYEQYFGPGTRLTVT.